The next 10 T cell receptor beta chains were all read from a single sample in a study of shared clonotypes between healthy human individuals (dated by TCRdb to between 2020 and 2021). Library preparation was by the immunoSEQ multiplex PCR assay. TCRdb provides this immuneACCESS table in a form limited to in-frame rearrangements. Some clones are lacking; in checked studies, under half of them reflect an unresolved V gene, and why the rest are absent is not known. A total of about 680,000 clones appear in this sample, roughly 70% of them only once. The ten largest clones add up to under 2% of the sample. The specimen was memory CD4+ T cells sorted from blood. Sample cell subset or site, as interpreted from the label and publication: CD45RA-negative fraction. All receptors come from a woman aged 25-40 years in good health.

V usage is TRBV6-5 and J usage is TRBJ2-7; D is ambiguous. Trimming pared 2 bases from V and 2 bases from J, leaving 13 bases between. The CDR3 runs 15 residues. Germline CDR1 and CDR2: MNHEY and SVGAGI. CDR3 coding DNA: TGTGCCAGCAGTTACAACGCAGAACTCCCCTACGAGCAGTACTTC. Its protein product is CASSYNAELPYEQYF.

This chain connects TRBV4-1 to TRBJ2-7; the D is unclear. V was cut by 1 base and J by 6 bases, with 7 bases left in between. Germline V gene sequence: CDR1 MGHRA, CDR2 YSYEKL. The CDR3 spans 12 residues. Here the CDR3 DNA reads TGCGCCAGCAGCCAAGTATTTGGCGAGCAGTACTTC. Encoded protein: CASSQVFGEQYF.

A single count supports this clone. This rearrangement joins TRBV25-1 to TRBJ2-7; tentatively, D is TRBD1 (6 bases). V was pared by 2 bases and J by 0 bases, with 17 bases between. The length of the CDR3 is 17 residues. The germline V gene has CDR1 MGHDK and CDR2 SYGVNS. The chain's CDR3 is CASSEPGHGTISYEQYF. Here the CDR3 DNA reads TGTGCCAGCAGTGAACCGGGACATGGAACTATCTCCTACGAGCAGTACTTC.

The V and J genes are TRBV7-9 and TRBJ2-7; a weak D match, TRBD1 (6 bases). This CDR3 region has 14 residues. Germline V gives CDR1 SEHNR, CDR2 FQNEAQ (reference sequence). V dropped 6 bases and J dropped 3 bases, with 15 bases sitting between them. The CDR3, as DNA: TGTGCCAGCAGACCGAACAGGGATCTCTACGAGCAGTACTTC. Protein product: CASRPNRDLYEQYF.

The J gene is TRBJ1-5, the V gene TRBV19; weak D call: TRBD1 (5 bases). The CDR3 runs 17 residues. The V gene's germline CDR1 is LNHDA and CDR2 SQIVND (reference sequence). V gave up 4 bases and J gave up 0 bases, with 16 bases separating them. CDR3 residues: CASSNFPGAGSNQPQHF. Here the CDR3 DNA reads TGTGCCAGTAGTAATTTCCCCGGGGCAGGTAGCAATCAGCCCCAGCATTTT.

By proportion, this clone is medium-sized. This sequence joins TRBV4-1 and TRBJ2-7, with 7 positions matching TRBD1. Trimming at V came to 4 bases and at J to 6 bases, leaving 18 bases not matched to a gene. Germline V gives CDR1 MGHRA, CDR2 YSYEKL. The CDR3 runs 17 residues. This CDR3 is CASSPSSARQGRGEQYF. The CDR3 bases are TGCGCCAGCAGCCCTAGTTCGGCCCGACAGGGAAGGGGCGAGCAGTACTTC.

The V gene is TRBV5-4, the J gene TRBJ2-4, with 7 bases lining up with TRBD1. The V segment lost 4 bases and the J segment 0 bases; nucleotides outside the gene matches: 7. Germline CDR1 and CDR2: SGHNT and YYREEE (reference sequence). The CDR3 covers 16 residues. The CDR3 DNA sequence: TGTGCCAGCAGCCGAGGGACAGTTAAAGCCAAAAACATTCAGTACTTC. Encoded protein: CASSRGTVKAKNIQYF.

The chain carries TRBV7-9 and TRBJ2-1; 11 bases agree with TRBD1. The CDR3 has 15 residues. The germline CDR1 and CDR2 sequences are SEHNR and FQNEAQ (reference sequence). V shed 4 bases and J 4 bases; nucleotides not matched to a gene: 3. The CDR3 DNA sequence: TGTGCCAGCAGCTCGGGACAGGGGGATTACAATGAGCAGTTCTTC. Translated, it gives CASSSGQGDYNEQFF.

The rearrangement links TRBV2 to TRBJ2-5, with 8 bases aligning to TRBD1. The J call may be mistaken, given a closer DNA end match to TRBJ2-7. Per germline, CDR1 SNHLY and CDR2 FYNNEI. The CDR3 totals 13 residues. CDR3 in amino acids: CASMVGQGNEQYF. CDR3 DNA: TGTGCCAGCATGGTCGGACAGGGTAACGAGCAGTACTTC.

The chain combines TRBV25-1 with TRBJ1-5, with D tentatively TRBD1 (6 bases). V lost 3 bases and J 7 bases, leaving 16 bases between the germline ends. Germline loops: CDR1 MGHDK, CDR2 SYGVNS. The CDR3 covers 15 residues. This chain's CDR3 is CASSDSSGGRQPQHF. CDR3 bases: TGTGCCAGCAGTGATTCAAGCGGGGGGCGGCAGCCCCAGCATTTT.